These 3 T cell receptor beta chains came from one sample sequenced in a study of early stage breast cancer tumors. Some clones are missing from TCRdb's copy, which holds only in-frame ones; the method was immunoSEQ multiplex PCR. Among a few thousand clones, around 72% were seen once, and the ten largest hold roughly 18%. Sequenced: breast tumor tissue. All receptors derive from a person aged 35-50 years with breast cancer.

The J gene is TRBJ2-1, the V gene TRBV14, with 8 bases lining up with TRBD2. The CDR3 length is 15 residues. Germline lookup yields CDR1 SGHDN and CDR2 FVKESK. The V segment lost 1 base and the J segment 8 bases; nucleotides outside the gene matches: 7. The CDR3 reads CASSQASGSYHEQFF. The CDR3 DNA follows: TGTGCCAGCAGCCAAGCCAGCGGGAGTTACCATGAGCAGTTCTTC.

The sample holds a few counts of this clone. The chain is built from TRBV11-2 and TRBJ1-2; D unclear. The V gene's germline CDR1 is SGHAT and CDR2 FQNNGV. CDR3 length: 13 amino acids. The ends were cut back, 3 bases at V and 7 bases at J, with 12 bases in the middle. CDR3 nucleotide sequence: TGTGCCAGCAGCTTTTTGGCGGCTGGTGGCTACACCTTC. This encodes CASSFLAAGGYTF.

The chain couples TRBV2 to TRBJ2-7; TRBD2 agrees at 9 bases. Germline assignment: CDR1 SNHLY and CDR2 FYNNEI. Trimming took 8 bases from V and 7 from J; bases not matched to a gene: 9. The CDR3 has 13 residues. Written as DNA, the CDR3 is TGTGCCAGCTCGCGGGAGGGGCGAGGGGAGCAGTACTTC. Translation gives CASSREGRGEQYF.